A single sample is the source of the 21 T cell receptor beta chains below, sequenced in a study of tumor-infiltrating lymphocytes in primary liver carcinoma. Unsorted whole blood supplied the blood RNA, and germline DNA was isolated too. TCR beta cDNA came from about 450 ng total RNA, primed with a constant-region primer. Slightly modified ARM-PCR, run as three nested multiplex PCR rounds, produced the TCR beta libraries. Researchers ran the first two PCR rounds for roughly 10 cycles each with TRBV1-TRBV30 forward primers and a C-beta reverse primer. Using its own MiXCR run on the multiplex PCR reads, TCRdb lists one record per CDR3 protein. Of 300,000 to 400,000 distinct CDR3 sequences in the sample, about two thirds were seen once. The material sequenced was peripheral blood. The receptor set was obtained from a man aged 40-49 years with primary liver carcinoma and hepatitis B virus infection.

Concerning this clonotype: A much larger clone differs from this one at a single base, so this may be a read error. This chain joins TRBV4-2 and TRBJ2-7; tentative D call: TRBD2 (6 bases). CDR1 and CDR2 from the germline V gene are LGHNA and YNFKEQ. This CDR3 spans 13 amino acids. The CDR3 bases are TGTGCCCGCAGCCAAGATAGCGGTAGCGAGCAGTACTTC. Protein product: CARSQDSGSEQYF.

To note about this clonotype: An end of the junction differs from the germline gene, which may be a read error. The V and J genes are TRBV5-6 and TRBJ1-2, with D possibly being TRBD1 (6 bases). From germline, CDR1 is SGHDT and CDR2 YYEEEE. There are 16 residues in the CDR3. The CDR3 sequence: CASSLLGASANYDYTF. The DNA for the CDR3 is TGTGCCAGCAGCCTTCTGGGGGCATCAGCTAACTATGACTACACCTTC.

As for this clonotype: One end of the junction varies from germline; a read error may be responsible. The chain employs TRBV5-6 and TRBJ2-7; D gene uncertain. CDR3 length: 12 amino acids. The V gene's germline CDR1 is SGHDT and CDR2 YYEEEE. This CDR3 reads CANSFWAYEQYF. The CDR3 DNA follows: TGTGCCAACAGCTTTTGGGCCTACGAGCAGTACTTC.

The rearrangement links TRBV19 to TRBJ2-1; D is possibly TRBD2 (6 bases). Germline CDR1 and CDR2: LNHDA and SQIVND (reference sequence). The CDR3 sequence is 16 residues long. The germline V and J ends were trimmed by 5 bases and 10 bases, with 24 bases remaining between them. The CDR3 bases are TGTGCCAGTAGTGACAGCGGACGCGGACCGGGGGTGGAGCAGTTCTTC. Translation gives CASSDSGRGPGVEQFF.

A note on this clonotype: A much larger clone lies a single base off, so this may be a read error. The rearrangement joins TRBV6-5 to TRBJ2-7; perhaps TRBD2 as D (6 bases). The V end lost 0 bases, the J end lost 2 bases, and 23 bases lay between the germline ends. This CDR3 comprises 19 residues. The germline CDR1 and CDR2 sequences are MNHEY and SVGAGI. For the CDR3, the DNA is TGTGCCAGCAGTTACTCCAAAGGGAGGCCATTCACAAGCCCCTACGAGCAGTACTTC. It yields the protein CASSYSKGRPFTSPYEQYF.

Notes on this clonotype: This may be a read error, as it is one base from a much larger clone. The chain combines TRBV10-1 with TRBJ2-1; 8 bases agree with TRBD2. Germline CDR1 WNHNN, CDR2 SYGVQD (reference sequence). The CDR3 is 13 residues long. In nucleotides, the CDR3 is TGCGCCAGCAGTGACGGGACTAGAGGGAGATGGATCTTC. Translated: CASSDGTRGRWIF.

The sample holds a few counts of this clonotype. This may be a read error, as it is one base from a much larger clone. This rearrangement joins TRBV11-2 to TRBJ2-7; 11 bases line up with TRBD2. The CDR3 loop spans 16 amino acids. J lost 6 bases, V lost 0 bases, and 7 bases had no gene match. CDR1 SGHAT and CDR2 FQNNGV come from the germline V gene. The CDR3 loop is CASSLDPGLAVCEQYF. The CDR3, as DNA: TGTGCCAGCAGCTTAGACCCGGGACTAGCGGTCTGCGAGCAGTACTTC.

As concerns this clonotype: An end of the junction differs from the germline gene, which may be a read error. The rearrangement uses TRBV11-2 and TRBJ2-5, with 8 nucleotides matching TRBD1. Looked up from germline, CDR1 is SGHAT and CDR2 is FQNNGV. CDR3 length equals 14 residues. CDR3 region: CASGPSGGQETQYF. The CDR3 DNA reads TGTGCCAGCGGCCCTTCAGGGGGCCAAGAGACCCAGTATTTC.

There are many counts of this clonotype. The V call is TRBV4-2, the J call TRBJ2-5; TRBD1 aligns across 7 bases. This CDR3 contains 15 residues. Trimming removed 0 bases from V and 6 bases from J; junction bases left unmatched: 7. Germline V gene data show CDR1 as LGHNA and CDR2 as YNFKEQ. CDR3 in amino acids: CASSQDRDRQKTQYF. The CDR3 DNA reads TGTGCCAGCAGCCAAGACCGGGACAGACAAAAGACCCAGTACTTC.

Of note for this clonotype: This CDR3 is missing its conserved last phenylalanine or tryptophan, likely due to a read error. The chain couples TRBV5-5 to TRBJ2-2, with D unclear. CDR1 and CDR2 from the germline V gene are SGHKS and YYEKEE (reference sequence). The CDR3 runs 16 residues. V was shortened by 4 bases and J by 8 bases, with 21 bases between the two germline ends. DNA for the CDR3: TGTGCCAGCAGCCCGATGGCCTCATTTACCACAGGGGAGCTGTTTTTA. As protein: CASSPMASFTTGELFL.

This sequence joins TRBV28 and TRBJ2-1, with 8 bases lining up with TRBD1. The V gene's germline CDR1 is MDHEN and CDR2 SYDVKM. This CDR3 spans 16 amino acids. The CDR3 DNA reads TGTGGCACCGCCGATTCCGGGACAGGCCTCTTGGGTGAGCAGTTCTTC. Protein: CGTADSGTGLLGEQFF.

Turning to this clonotype: Possible read error: a much larger clone is one base away. The chain has TRBV10-3 and TRBJ2-3; D unresolved. Per the germline V gene, CDR1 is ENHRY and CDR2 is SYGVKD. The CDR3 length is 12 residues. CDR3 nucleotides: TGTGCCATCGGAGCAACGTCAGATACGCGGTATTTT. Its translation: CAIGATSDTRYF.

Worth noting for this clonotype: Mismatch with germline at one junction end may stem from a read error. The rearrangement links TRBV6-6 to TRBJ2-7; D unresolved. Germline-derived CDR1 and CDR2 are MNHNY and SVGAGI (reference sequence). The CDR3 is made up of 16 amino acids. The CDR3 region is CTSSYLDFMGSYEQYF. The DNA for the CDR3 is TGTACCAGCAGTTACCTTGACTTCATGGGATCCTACGAGCAGTACTTC.

This clonotype was detected only a few times. The CDR3 spells CASSAGYQPQHF. DNA of the CDR3: TGTGCCAGCTCTGCAGGGTATCAGCCCCAGCATTTT. The chain links TRBV28 to TRBJ1-5; possible D gene TRBD1, 5 bases. The CDR3 extends over 12 amino acids. Germline V gene sequence: CDR1 MDHEN, CDR2 SYDVKM. Trimming took off 8 bases at V and 5 bases at J, with 10 bases between the two ends. Drawing the rest from reference TRBV28 and TRBJ1-5, the complete variable domain is DVKVTQSSRYLVKRTGEKVFLECVQDMDHENMFWYRQDPGLGLRLIYFSYDVKMKEKGDIPEGYSVSREKKERFSLILESASTNQTSMYLCASSAGYQPQHFGDGTRLSIL.

Worth noting for this clonotype: A single base separates this from a much larger clone, so it may be a read error. The genes are TRBV11-3 and TRBJ2-1; 9 bases are a match to TRBD2. From germline, CDR1 is SGHNT and CDR2 YENEEA. The CDR3 sequence is 15 residues long. CDR3 protein: CASGLAGVKGYEQFF. CDR3 sequence (DNA): TGTGCCAGCGGCTTAGCGGGAGTCAAGGGCTATGAGCAGTTCTTC.

This clonotype occurred many times. J is TRBJ1-4 and V is TRBV10-3; D remains unclear. Looked up from germline, CDR1 is ENHRY and CDR2 is SYGVKD. V shed 10 bases and J shed 8 bases, with 17 bases lying between them. There are 13 residues in the CDR3. The CDR3 loop is CATCEDGREKLFF. CDR3 coding DNA: TGTGCCACCTGCGAGGACGGGCGGGAAAAACTGTTTTTT.

Remarks on this clonotype: A much more abundant neighbour one base away suggests this may be a read error. The chain joins TRBV5-1 to TRBJ2-7; D could derive from TRBD1 or TRBD2 (5 bases each). The germline V gene encodes CDR1 SGHRS and CDR2 YFSETQ. The CDR3 sequence is 16 residues long. CDR3 residues: CASSLAPGPPSCEQYF. CDR3 sequence (DNA): TGCGCCAGCAGCTTGGCTCCGGGACCACCTTCCTGCGAGCAGTACTTC.

Concerning this clonotype: Compared with germline, one end of the junction differs, possibly owing to a read error. This sequence joins TRBV11-2 and TRBJ1-2; 9 bases are a match to TRBD1. CDR3 length: 15 amino acids. CDR1 is SGHAT and CDR2 is FQNNGV in the germline V gene. CDR3 DNA: TGTGCCAGCAGCTATACAGGGGGCTTCTCACCTGGCCACACCTTC. As protein: CASSYTGGFSPGHTF.

The V gene is TRBV5-1, the J gene TRBJ1-1; the D is unclear. CDR3 length: 16 residues. Per the germline V gene, CDR1 is SGHRS and CDR2 is YFSETQ. Trimming removed 0 bases at V and 1 base at J, with 13 bases between. In DNA, the CDR3 is TGCGCCAGCAGCTTGGGGGTTCGTTTTGGGAACACTGAAGCTTTCTTT. Protein product: CASSLGVRFGNTEAFF.

Concerning this clonotype itself: The junction and the germline gene differ at one end; a read error may be behind it. This chain joins TRBV4-2 and TRBJ1-4, with TRBD1 matching 7 bases. CDR1 LGHNA and CDR2 YNFKEQ come from the germline V gene. The CDR3 runs 14 residues. The CDR3 DNA reads TGTGACAGCAGCCAAGGTCAGGGGGGCGAAAAACTGTTTTTC. As protein: CDSSQGQGGEKLFF.

This clonotype showed up just a few times. For the CDR3, the DNA is TGTGCCAGCAGTTTTATGCCCACCGGGCCGGTTGGAAAACTGTTTTTT. Its translation: CASSFMPTGPVGKLFF. V is TRBV12-3 or TRBV12-4 and J is TRBJ1-4; no clear D. V dropped 3 bases and J dropped 10 bases, with 21 bases sitting between them. The CDR3 is made up of 16 amino acids.